One sample yielded the 17 T cell receptor beta chains listed below, sequenced in a study of long-term antiretroviral therapy in people with HIV. Sequencing used immunoSEQ v3.0 at survey level. Sequenced by immunoSEQ multiplex PCR; TCRdb stores in-frame clones only, minus some. The sample carries roughly 25,000 clones, roughly 79% recorded once. This sample comprised unsorted PBMCs, obtained 2.1 years after starting antiretroviral therapy. The receptors were gathered from a man younger than 40 with HIV.

CDR3 in amino acids: CSVTGTGEKLFF. The CDR3 bases are TGCAGCGTGACAGGGACAGGAGAAAAACTGTTTTTT. The gene calls are TRBV29-1 and TRBJ1-4; 8 nucleotides match TRBD1. CDR3 length: 12 amino acids. J was trimmed by 8 bases and V by 6 bases; bases with no gene match: 5. Germline V lookup: CDR1 SQVTM, CDR2 ANQGSEA.

In its sample, this clone was seen once. This chain uses TRBV7-9 with TRBJ1-5; D may be TRBD1 (5 bases). Trimming cost V 1 base and J 4 bases, with 8 bases left between them. There are 14 residues in the CDR3. Germline CDR1 is SEHNR and CDR2 is FQNEAQ (reference sequence). The CDR3 coding sequence is TGTGCCAGCAGCTTAGACCAGGGAAATCAGCCCCAGCATTTT. This sequence encodes CASSLDQGNQPQHF.

The chain couples TRBV27 to TRBJ1-6; D gene uncertain. Germline V gene sequence: CDR1 MNHEY, CDR2 SMNVEV (reference sequence). The CDR3 consists of 13 residues. V was cut by 8 bases and J by 7 bases, with 12 bases left in between. Here the CDR3 reads CASAEGSNSPLHF. In DNA form, the CDR3 reads TGTGCCAGCGCGGAGGGCTCGAATTCACCCCTCCACTTT.

The V call is TRBV5-1, the J call TRBJ1-2; 10 bases are shared with TRBD1. The germline gives CDR1 SGHRS, CDR2 YFSETQ. Trimming at V came to 3 bases and at J to 7 bases, leaving 9 bases not matched to a gene. This CDR3 is 15 amino acids long. The CDR3 protein is CASSSGRDRGFGYTF. The DNA of the CDR3 is TGCGCCAGCAGCTCCGGCCGGGACAGGGGTTTTGGCTACACCTTC.

V and J are TRBV7-3 and TRBJ2-1, with D unresolved. Looked up from germline, CDR1 is SGHTA and CDR2 is FQGTGA. Trimming removed 0 bases at V and 0 bases at J, with 6 bases between. This CDR3 spans 15 amino acids. CDR3 in amino acids: CASSLTSSSYNEQFF. CDR3 in DNA: TGTGCCAGCAGCTTAACTTCGAGCTCCTACAATGAGCAGTTCTTC.

The chain uses TRBV5-1 and TRBJ1-4; 7 positions agree with TRBD1. V dropped 2 bases and J dropped 0; count of bases not matched to a gene: 4. Germline CDR1 and CDR2: SGHRS and YFSETQ. There are 16 residues in the CDR3. CDR3 sequence reads: CASSLAGQPTNEKLFF. The CDR3 bases are TGCGCCAGCAGCTTAGCGGGACAGCCAACTAATGAAAAACTGTTTTTT.

This clone was counted between two and nine times. The gene calls are TRBV5-4 and TRBJ2-7, with TRBD1 identical over 9 bases. The germline V gene has CDR1 SGHNT and CDR2 YYREEE (reference sequence). The CDR3 covers 13 residues. With V trimmed by 4 bases and J by 4 bases, 3 bases remained unmatched. CDR3: CASSRDRVYEQYF. In DNA, the CDR3 is TGTGCCAGCAGCCGGGACAGGGTATACGAGCAGTACTTC.

This chain uses TRBV9 with TRBJ1-1, with unresolved D. Germline V CDR1 and CDR2: SGDLS, YYNGEE. V lost 0 bases and J lost 7, with 16 bases in between. This CDR3 spans 15 amino acids. Written as DNA, the CDR3 is TGTGCCAGCAGCGTAGCCCCCGGGCCCGAGCATGAAGCTTTCTTT. This codes for CASSVAPGPEHEAFF.

This clone came up a few times. This sequence joins TRBV27 and TRBJ2-7, with unresolved D. Germline CDR1 MNHEY, CDR2 SMNVEV (reference sequence). The CDR3 contains 13 residues. Trimming cost V 2 bases and J 3 bases, with 8 bases left between them. The CDR3 region is CASSLAIFYEQYF. The CDR3 nucleotides are TGTGCCAGCAGTTTAGCCATATTCTACGAGCAGTACTTC.

The chain has TRBV10-2 and TRBJ1-4; D not resolved. V was clipped by 3 bases and J by 0 bases, with 11 bases between them. CDR3 length equals 16 residues. CDR1 is WSHSY, CDR2 SAAADI, per germline. In DNA, the CDR3 is TGCGCCAGCAGTGAACCCCGGGTCTCAACTAATGAAAAACTGTTTTTT. Translated: CASSEPRVSTNEKLFF.

This chain links TRBV30 with TRBJ2-7; perhaps TRBD1 as D (5 bases). Germline CDR1 GTSNPN, CDR2 SVGIG (reference sequence). Trimming pared 0 bases from V and 1 base from J, leaving 10 bases between. The CDR3 runs 14 residues. CDR3 bases: TGTGCCTGGAGTGTTCCAGGGTTTTCCTACGAGCAGTACTTC. It translates to CAWSVPGFSYEQYF.

The chain employs TRBV29-1 and TRBJ2-5; the D is unclear. Germline loops: CDR1 SQVTM, CDR2 ANQGSEA. CDR3 length equals 13 residues. The germline V and J ends were trimmed by 3 bases and 0 bases, with 8 bases remaining between them. The CDR3 loop is CSVESDNQETQYF. In DNA, the CDR3 is TGCAGCGTTGAGTCAGATAACCAAGAGACCCAGTACTTC.

The CDR3 nucleotides are TGTGCCAGCAGTGGGTGGGGCGAGCAGTACTTC. Amino acids: CASSGWGEQYF. The chain combines TRBV27 with TRBJ2-7; D ambiguous. V dropped 5 bases and J dropped 6 bases, with 8 bases sitting between them. The CDR3 has 11 amino acids. Germline V gene lookup returns CDR1 MNHEY and CDR2 SMNVEV (reference sequence).

V and J are TRBV5-1 and TRBJ1-6, with D possibly being TRBD1 (5 bases). V dropped 2 bases and J dropped 7 bases, with 13 bases sitting between them. Germline loops: CDR1 SGHRS, CDR2 YFSETQ. This CDR3 spans 15 amino acids. CDR3 nucleotide sequence: TGCGCCAGCAGCTTCGTAGGGGAGTACAATTCACCCCTCCACTTT. Translated: CASSFVGEYNSPLHF.

This chain links TRBV28 with TRBJ2-3; D remains unclear. The germline V gene encodes CDR1 MDHEN and CDR2 SYDVKM. The V gene lost 6 bases and the J gene lost 4 bases, with 17 bases spanning the gap. The CDR3 loop spans 15 amino acids. The CDR3 region has the DNA TGTGCCAGCAGCCCAACGGGTCAGACACCAGATACGCAGTATTTT. This encodes CASSPTGQTPDTQYF.

The genes are TRBV10-3 and TRBJ2-7; 7 bases are a match to TRBD1. Trimming cost V 10 bases and J 6 bases; bases outside gene matches: 9. Germline-derived CDR1 and CDR2 are ENHRY and SYGVKD. The CDR3 extends over 12 amino acids. For the CDR3, the DNA is TGTGCCACTTGGACAGGTGGGCTCGAGCAGTACTTC. Protein: CATWTGGLEQYF.

V and J are TRBV28 and TRBJ2-1; the D gene is possibly TRBD2 (5 bases). V was cut by 6 bases and J by 4 bases, with 10 bases left in between. CDR3 length equals 13 residues. In germline, CDR1 is MDHEN, CDR2 SYDVKM. The CDR3 here is CASRKGGYNEQFF. The CDR3 region has the DNA TGTGCCAGCAGAAAAGGCGGGTACAATGAGCAGTTCTTC.